These 11 T cell receptor beta chains originate from one sample sequenced in a study of metastatic and nonmetastatic thyroid tumors. TCRdb ran MiXCR on the PCR reads. Among 45,000 to 50,000 clones listed, roughly 23% were seen once. Patients had received no treatment of any kind before thyroid surgery. Sequencing was done on a sample of blood. The receptor source for this set is a male donor with papillary thyroid cancer or a benign thyroid nodule (not recorded which). Some clones in this sample may be carry-over from other donors' samples.

The table lists this clone with many counts. V and J are TRBV5-1 and TRBJ2-7; 9 nucleotides align to TRBD1. V was pared by 4 bases and J by 6 bases, with 14 bases of the junction left unmatched. From germline, CDR1 is SGHRS and CDR2 YFSETQ. The CDR3 extends over 16 amino acids. The CDR3, as DNA: TGCGCCAGCAGCCCCCTTGGGGGGACAGGGCCGACCGAGCAGTACTTC. It yields the protein CASSPLGGTGPTEQYF.

The chain employs TRBV19 and TRBJ2-7; possibly TRBD2 for D (5 bases). CDR3 length: 12 residues. Trimming took 10 bases from V and 3 from J, leaving 13 bases between them. Germline V gene sequence: CDR1 LNHDA, CDR2 SQIVND (reference sequence). CDR3 nucleotides: TGTGCCACTGTAGGGAGACGCTACGAGCAGTACTTC. Protein product: CATVGRRYEQYF.

This clone has a count of ten or more. The J gene is TRBJ1-2, the V gene TRBV10-1; TRBD1 matches at 7 bases. Germline V lookup: CDR1 WNHNN, CDR2 SYGVQD (reference sequence). The trim removed 4 bases at V and 2 bases at J, leaving 4 bases unmatched. This CDR3 is 14 amino acids long. This CDR3 reads CASSAGTANYGYTF. The CDR3 region has the DNA TGCGCCAGCAGTGCCGGGACAGCAAACTATGGCTACACCTTC.

The rearrangement joins TRBV20-1 to TRBJ2-1; the D gene is possibly TRBD1 (6 bases). Per germline, CDR1 DFQATT and CDR2 SNEGSKA (reference sequence). The CDR3 length is 14 residues. Trimming shortened V by 5 bases and J by 3 bases, and 14 bases separated the two germline ends. The CDR3 here is CSAPGEKGYNEQFF. Here the CDR3 DNA reads TGCAGTGCTCCAGGGGAAAAGGGCTACAATGAGCAGTTCTTC.

This clone was recorded many times. V and J are TRBV4-1 and TRBJ1-3; no firm D call. Trimming shortened V by 0 bases and J by 0 bases, and 9 bases separated the two germline ends. The CDR3 sequence is 16 residues long. Germline CDR1 and CDR2: MGHRA and YSYEKL. This CDR3 reads CASSQDCALSGNTIYF. CDR3 sequence (DNA): TGCGCCAGCAGCCAAGATTGTGCCCTCTCTGGAAACACCATATATTTT.

This clone was counted at least ten times. The V and J genes are TRBV5-6 and TRBJ2-7, with TRBD2 matching 15 bases. V lost 0 bases, J lost 3 bases, and 1 base stayed unmatched. CDR3 length: 16 residues. The germline gives CDR1 SGHDT, CDR2 YYEEEE. CDR3 sequence reads: CASSLGGLAGGYEQYF. The CDR3 DNA sequence: TGTGCCAGCAGCTTGGGGGGACTAGCGGGAGGCTACGAGCAGTACTTC.

About this clone: A much larger clone sits a single nucleotide away, making a read error possible. The V call is TRBV5-4, the J call TRBJ2-1; D possibly corresponds to TRBD2 (6 bases). Germline values: CDR1 SGHNT, CDR2 YYREEE (reference sequence). V dropped 0 bases and J dropped 16 bases, with 17 bases sitting between them. This CDR3 contains 13 residues. CDR3 DNA sequence: TGTGCCAGCAGCTTGGAGGGGACTTCATCCCATTTCTTC. Its protein product is CASSLEGTSSHFF. The full variable domain, in which reference TRBV5-4 and TRBJ2-1 provide the parts outside the CDR3, is ETGVTQSPTHLIKTRGQQVTLRCSSQSGHNTVSWYQQALGQGPQFIFQYYREEENGRGNFPPRFSGLQFPNYSSELNVNALELDDSALYLCASSLEGTSSHFFGPGTRLTVL.

This clone was picked up many times. This chain uses TRBV3-1 with TRBJ2-7, with 8 bases aligning to TRBD2. The CDR3 loop spans 15 amino acids. The ends lost 4 bases at V and 2 bases at J; junction bases unmatched: 7. Germline V gene data show CDR1 as LGHDT and CDR2 as YNNKEL (reference sequence). The CDR3 DNA reads TGTGCCAGCAGCCCGACTAGCGCCCGTACCTACGAGCAGTACTTC. It is translated as CASSPTSARTYEQYF.

The J gene is TRBJ2-7, the V gene TRBV28; D uncertain. V was cut by 3 bases and J by 3 bases, with 18 bases left in between. This CDR3 spans 16 amino acids. Germline CDR1 is MDHEN and CDR2 is SYDVKM. The CDR3 loop reads CASSFYHVDPLYEQYF. The CDR3 DNA reads TGTGCCAGCAGTTTTTACCATGTAGACCCTCTCTACGAGCAGTACTTC.

This clone was recorded many times. Other DNA variants within this sample encode the same CDR3. The V call is TRBV14, the J call TRBJ2-5; no firm D call. V was trimmed by 3 bases and J by 4 bases, leaving 6 bases between them. Germline V gives CDR1 SGHDN, CDR2 FVKESK. The CDR3 contains 12 residues. For the CDR3, the DNA is TGTGCCAGCAGCCAGTCCTCAGAGACCCAGTACTTC. This sequence encodes CASSQSSETQYF.

The chain is built from TRBV5-8 and TRBJ1-4; the D is unclear. The V and J ends lost 10 bases and 6 bases respectively, with 16 bases between them. This CDR3 is 13 amino acids long. CDR1 and CDR2 (germline): SGHTS, YDEGEE. The CDR3 spells CAGKRSEYEKLFF. The CDR3, as DNA: TGTGCCGGGAAGCGCAGCGAGTATGAAAAACTGTTTTTT.